A selection of T cell receptor beta chains follows, all from one sample in a study of OX40 agonist ivuxolimab in advanced cancers. Assay: immunoSEQ multiplex PCR; the TCRdb copy retains only in-frame clones and omits some. Here the sample spans tens of thousands of clones, 85% being singletons. The sample in question was CD4+ or CD8+ T cells sorted from blood, obtained in a trial of the OX40 agonist ivuxolimab. The receptors derive from an adult with an advanced solid tumor such as melanoma, head and neck, liver or kidney cancer. Both conserved end residues are part of each CDR3. Fields, in order: D gene, clone size, J gene, V gene, CDR3 DNA, CDR3 protein. A D gene is named only where the DNA matches it firmly. The listing skips clone size in some rows; elsewhere it reads once, few, many or a size class.

>TRBD1|.|TRBJ2-2|TRBV11-3
TGTGCCAGCAGCTTAGCCACAGGGGGCCCTTACACCGGGGAGCTGTTTTTT
CASSLATGGPYTGELFF
>TRBD2|.|TRBJ2-3|TRBV14
TGTGCCAGCAGCTCCATGGGGACTAGCGGGAGTGGTACGCAGTATTTT
CASSSMGTSGSGTQYF
>TRBD2|.|TRBJ2-7|TRBV6-5
TGTGCCAGCAGTTACTCGGGGGGGGAAGGTTACGAGCAGTACTTC
CASSYSGGEGYEQYF
>TRBD1|.|TRBJ2-7|TRBV27
TGTGCCAGCAGTATCAGACAGGGCTACGAGCAGTACTTC
CASSIRQGYEQYF
>.|.|TRBJ1-5|TRBV27
TGTGCCAGCAAAAAGGGGATTGGGGGTCAGCCCCAGCATTTT
CASKKGIGGQPQHF
>.|.|TRBJ2-3|TRBV5-6
TGTGCCAGCAGCTTGGGGACCACAGATACGCAGTATTTT
CASSLGTTDTQYF
>TRBD1|few|TRBJ1-1|TRBV10-2
TGCGCCAGCAGTGTACTACCGGGACAGGGTATACGGGACACTGAAGCTTTCTTT
CASSVLPGQGIRDTEAFF
>.|.|TRBJ1-2|TRBV19
TGTGCCAGTAGTAAAGGAGGTGGAGCCTATGGCTACACCTTC
CASSKGGGAYGYTF
>.|.|TRBJ2-7|TRBV5-6
TGTGCCAGCACCCCGACAGGGAGGCAAGACGAGCAGTACTTC
CASTPTGRQDEQYF
>TRBD1|.|TRBJ2-2|TRBV6-4
TGTGCCAGCAGTGGCTCCCGGGACAGGTCGAACACCGGGGAGCTGTTTTTT
CASSGSRDRSNTGELFF
>TRBD1|.|TRBJ1-1|TRBV5-1
TGCGCCAGCAGCTTGGGAACAGGGGGCATCACTGAAGCTTTCTTT
CASSLGTGGITEAFF
>.|few|TRBJ1-5|TRBV25-1
TGTGCCAGCAGTGATCATCGGGGGGCAAATCAGCCCCAGCATTTT
CASSDHRGANQPQHF
>.|.|TRBJ1-2|TRBV7-9
TGTGCCAGCAGCTTCCCCTTACACCTTCCCCTTAACTATGGCTACACCTTC
CASSFPLHLPLNYGYTF
>TRBD2|.|TRBJ2-1|TRBV19
TGTGCCAGTAGTCTCCACAGCGGGGGGGTCAATGAGCAGTTCTTC
CASSLHSGGVNEQFF
>TRBD1|once|TRBJ2-5|TRBV19
TGTGCCAGCACCGGGACAGGGGGCGAGACCCAGTACTTC
CASTGTGGETQYF
>TRBD2|.|TRBJ2-3|TRBV6-1
TGTGCCAGCAGAGAGCGGGAGAGGGATACGCAGTATTTT
CASRERERDTQYF
>.|.|TRBJ1-1|TRBV11-2
TGTGCCAGCAGCTTATCCTCGGATTACACTGAAGCTTTCTTT
CASSLSSDYTEAFF
>.|.|TRBJ2-7|TRBV13
TGTGCCAGCAGCCCTCGGACAGCCACCTACGAGCAGTACTTC
CASSPRTATYEQYF
>.|.|TRBJ1-2|TRBV5-4
TGTGCCAGCAGCCCGGCCGGGAGCCTCTATGGCTACACCTTC
CASSPAGSLYGYTF
>.|.|TRBJ2-2|TRBV9
TGTGCCAGCAGCGTAGGTGGCAGGATAAACACCGGGGAGCTGTTTTTT
CASSVGGRINTGELFF
>.|.|TRBJ1-3|TRBV11-2
TGTGCCAGCAGCCCCGCGTCGATGAACACCATATATTTT
CASSPASMNTIYF
>TRBD1|.|TRBJ2-7|TRBV6-1
TGTGCCAGCAGTAGGGGCCGGACAGGCTCCTACGAGCAGTACTTC
CASSRGRTGSYEQYF
>.|.|TRBJ1-6|TRBV4-3
TGCGCCAGCAGCCAAGAAAGATATAATTCACCCCTCCACTTT
CASSQERYNSPLHF
>.|.|TRBJ1-3|TRBV20-1
TGCAGTCCAATGGGAAACACCATATATTTT
CSPMGNTIYF
>.|.|TRBJ2-5|TRBV6-6
TGTGCCAGCAGTTACTCTGGGGGGAGGTGGGAAGAGACCCAGTACTTC
CASSYSGGRWEETQYF
>.|.|TRBJ2-4|TRBV15
TGTGCCACCAGCCCTCGCCGGGGTAGGGTCGGTCTAAATATTCAGTACTTC
CATSPRRGRVGLNIQYF
>.|.|TRBJ2-7|TRBV6-5
TGTGCCAGCAGTTACGCGGACAGCTACGGCGAGCAGTACTTC
CASSYADSYGEQYF
>.|.|TRBJ2-1|TRBV6-5
TGTGCCAGCAGTCGTCCCGGGGCCTACAATGAGCAGTTCTTC
CASSRPGAYNEQFF
>.|.|TRBJ1-1|TRBV19
TGTGCCAGTAGTCCGGGACGGACTAACACTGAAGCTTTCTTT
CASSPGRTNTEAFF
>.|.|TRBJ1-1|TRBV7-2
TGTGCCAGCAGCCTAACGCTGGGGAACACTGAAGCTTTCTTT
CASSLTLGNTEAFF
>.|once|TRBJ1-1|TRBV5-1
TGCGCCAGCAGCTTGAGGCCACAGCAGAACACTGAAGCTTTCTTT
CASSLRPQQNTEAFF
>TRBD1|few|TRBJ1-1|TRBV7-2
TGTGCCAGCAGCTTAGGCTCTCGACAGGGCGAAGCTTTCTTT
CASSLGSRQGEAFF
>TRBD2|.|TRBJ2-5|TRBV2
TGTGCCAGCAGTTCGACTAGCGAAGAGACCCAGTACTTC
CASSSTSEETQYF
>.|.|TRBJ1-5|TRBV21-1
TGTGCCAGCAGCAAAGAAGGGAGACAGGGGGCGCGTGGCAATCAGCCCCAGCATTTT
CASSKEGRQGARGNQPQHF
>TRBD1|.|TRBJ2-5|TRBV7-9
TGTGCCAGCAGCTCTACAGGGGGCATGGAGACCCAGTACTTC
CASSSTGGMETQYF
>.|.|TRBJ2-7|TRBV11-1
TGTGCCAGCAGCTTAGATCGAAACGAGCAGTACTTC
CASSLDRNEQYF
>.|once|TRBJ2-5|TRBV2
TGTGCCAGTGCCCCTCTCGAGGGGGAGACCCAGTACTTC
CASAPLEGETQYF
>.|.|TRBJ2-7|TRBV11-1
TGTGCCAGCAGCCCAAATCAGCATCACAATTACGAGCAGTACTTC
CASSPNQHHNYEQYF
>TRBD2|.|TRBJ2-1|TRBV2
TGTGCCAGCAGCGCCCGGGAGGTGAGCGGGGGGGGTGAGCAGTTCTTC
CASSAREVSGGGEQFF
>.|.|TRBJ2-1|TRBV11-2
TGTGCCAGCAGCTTCGGACAGTTCAATGAGCAGTTCTTC
CASSFGQFNEQFF
>TRBD2|.|TRBJ2-7|TRBV4-2
TGTGCCAGCAGCCACCCCGGCGGGAGCTCCTACGAGCAGTACTTC
CASSHPGGSSYEQYF
>.|.|TRBJ1-4|TRBV10-3
TGTGCCATCAGTGCTGGGGGGGGTCGAAGTAATGAAAAACTGTTTTTT
CAISAGGGRSNEKLFF
>.|once|TRBJ2-7|TRBV18
TGTGCCAGCTCACCTGGGGACGGATTATACGAGCAGTACTTC
CASSPGDGLYEQYF
>TRBD1|.|TRBJ1-1|TRBV11-2
TGTGCCAGCAGCTTAGGCCAGGGGGATGAAGCTTTCTTT
CASSLGQGDEAFF
>.|.|TRBJ2-6|TRBV7-3
TGTGCCAGCAGCTTAGAGGTCTCTGGGGCCAACGTCCTGACTTTC
CASSLEVSGANVLTF
>TRBD1|.|TRBJ1-2|TRBV16
TGTGCCAGCAGCCAGTGGGACAGCCCCGGGGGCTACACCTTC
CASSQWDSPGGYTF
>.|.|TRBJ2-2|TRBV5-4
TGTGCCAGCAGCTTCTCGGGATCGATCGTAACCGGGGAGCTGTTTTTT
CASSFSGSIVTGELFF
>.|.|TRBJ2-5|TRBV7-2
TGTGCCAGCAGCCCAGGACATTCAGAGACCCAGTACTTC
CASSPGHSETQYF
>.|.|TRBJ1-1|TRBV7-9
TGTGCCAGCACCGGCGATTGGGTATACACTGAAGCTTTCTTT
CASTGDWVYTEAFF
>.|.|TRBJ2-7|TRBV21-1
TGTGCCAGCAGCAAATCGGGGGACAAAAACAGGGGGAGCTCCTACGAGCAGTACTTC
CASSKSGDKNRGSSYEQYF
>.|.|TRBJ2-7|TRBV6-1
TGTGCCAGCAGTGCCTTAAAGGTCAGCTCCTACGAGCAGTACTTC
CASSALKVSSYEQYF
>.|.|TRBJ2-3|TRBV10-1
TGCGCCAGCAGTGAAGAGGGCGCGGGCACAGATACGCAGTATTTT
CASSEEGAGTDTQYF